The rows below give T cell receptor beta chains drawn from one sample of a study of T cell responses to AZD1222 COVID-19 vaccine. Here immunoSEQ multiplex PCR was the method, and the copy in TCRdb shows in-frame clones only, minus some. The profile shows around 210,000 clones, approximately 94% of them singletons. Specimen: peripheral blood, collected 28 days after the second dose of the MenACWY control vaccine. The receptors derive from an adult who received the MenACWY meningococcal vaccine as a control. Both conserved end residues are part of each CDR3. A D gene is named only where the DNA matches it firmly. Rows may omit the clone size; those that give it use once, few, many or a size class.

size: -; J: TRBJ2-2; D: TRBD2; V: TRBV9; CDR3: CASSGGTSGRLTGELFF; DNA: TGTGCCAGCAGCGGAGGGACTAGCGGGAGGCTCACCGGGGAGCTGTTTTTT
size: -; J: TRBJ2-1; D: -; V: TRBV19; CDR3: CASSLVGTHNEQFF; DNA: TGTGCCAGTAGTCTCGTCGGGACTCACAATGAGCAGTTCTTC
size: once; J: TRBJ2-7; D: -; V: TRBV9; CDR3: CASSAGQFSYEQYF; DNA: TGTGCCAGCAGCGCTGGACAGTTCTCCTACGAGCAGTACTTC
size: -; J: TRBJ2-7; D: -; V: TRBV5-4; CDR3: CASSSPQRVDKQYF; DNA: TGTGCCAGCAGCAGTCCACAACGGGTTGACAAGCAGTACTTC
size: -; J: TRBJ1-4; D: -; V: TRBV9; CDR3: CASSVGGEPSEKLFF; DNA: TGTGCCAGCAGCGTAGGTGGGGAACCTAGTGAAAAACTGTTTTTT
size: -; J: TRBJ1-2; D: -; V: TRBV9; CDR3: CASSVGVSASYGYTF; DNA: TGTGCCAGCAGCGTTGGAGTGTCAGCCTCCTATGGCTACACCTTC
size: -; J: TRBJ2-6; D: -; V: TRBV5-6; CDR3: CASTDSLPTGANVLTF; DNA: TGTGCCAGCACCGATAGTCTCCCCACCGGGGCCAACGTCCTGACTTTC
size: -; J: TRBJ1-6; D: -; V: TRBV4-2; CDR3: CASSQIQGENSPLHF; DNA: TGTGCCAGCAGCCAAATACAGGGTGAAAATTCACCCCTCCACTTT
size: -; J: TRBJ1-4; D: -; V: TRBV13; CDR3: CASSFYGTATNEKLFF; DNA: TGTGCCAGCAGCTTTTACGGAACAGCAACTAATGAAAAACTGTTTTTT
size: -; J: TRBJ2-2; D: -; V: TRBV9; CDR3: CASSVVIGTGELFF; DNA: TGTGCCAGCAGCGTAGTAATTGGCACCGGGGAGCTGTTTTTT
size: -; J: TRBJ2-3; D: -; V: TRBV25-1; CDR3: CASSDSGTEDTQYF; DNA: TGTGCCAGCAGTGATAGTGGGACGGAAGATACGCAGTATTTT
size: once; J: TRBJ2-3; D: TRBD2; V: TRBV4-1; CDR3: CASSQEWLAADTQYF; DNA: TGCGCCAGCAGCCAAGAGTGGCTAGCGGCAGATACGCAGTATTTT
size: -; J: TRBJ2-3; D: TRBD2; V: TRBV28; CDR3: CASSLIKPGTRVQTDTQYF; DNA: TGTGCCAGCAGTTTAATTAAACCCGGGACTAGGGTCCAGACAGATACGCAGTATTTT
size: -; J: TRBJ2-7; D: -; V: TRBV12-3/TRBV12-4; CDR3: CASSFADSYEQYF; DNA: TGTGCCAGCAGTTTCGCAGACTCCTACGAGCAGTACTTC
size: -; J: TRBJ1-1; D: -; V: TRBV28; CDR3: CASRTGFTEAFF; DNA: TGTGCCAGTCGAACAGGGTTCACTGAAGCTTTCTTT
size: -; J: TRBJ1-2; D: TRBD1; V: TRBV7-9; CDR3: CASMEGASGYTF; DNA: TGTGCCAGCATGGAGGGGGCGAGTGGCTACACCTTC
size: -; J: TRBJ2-2; D: -; V: TRBV27; CDR3: CASSLSRQPYPANTGELFF; DNA: TGTGCCAGCAGCCTAAGCCGGCAGCCATACCCCGCGAACACCGGGGAGCTGTTTTTT
size: -; J: TRBJ1-6; D: -; V: TRBV5-6; CDR3: CASSFSRGAVHPDNSPLHF; DNA: TGTGCCAGCAGCTTTTCGCGGGGGGCAGTGCATCCCGATAATTCACCCCTCCACTTT
size: -; J: TRBJ2-7; D: -; V: TRBV11-2; CDR3: CASSLAEGARYEQYF; DNA: TGTGCCAGCAGCTTGGCGGAGGGCGCCCGTTACGAGCAGTACTTC
size: -; J: TRBJ1-2; D: -; V: TRBV30; CDR3: CAWSVGGPGYTF; DNA: TGTGCCTGGAGTGTGGGGGGTCCTGGCTACACCTTC
size: -; J: TRBJ2-7; D: -; V: TRBV3-1/TRBV3-2; CDR3: CASSQISYEQYF; DNA: TGTGCCAGCAGCCAAATCTCCTACGAGCAGTACTTC
size: -; J: TRBJ2-2; D: TRBD1; V: TRBV14; CDR3: CASSRRPGTGNTGELFF; DNA: TGTGCCAGCAGCCGTAGACCCGGGACAGGCAACACCGGGGAGCTGTTTTTT
size: -; J: TRBJ2-1; D: -; V: TRBV7-6; CDR3: CASNPLAGPTYNEQFF; DNA: TGTGCCAGCAACCCCCTCGCGGGACCCACCTACAATGAGCAGTTCTTC
size: -; J: TRBJ2-2; D: TRBD2; V: TRBV4-1; CDR3: CASSHGLDTGELFF; DNA: TGCGCCAGCAGCCACGGACTAGACACCGGGGAGCTGTTTTTT
size: -; J: TRBJ2-6; D: -; V: TRBV20-1; CDR3: CSAKGANVLTF; DNA: TGCAGTGCTAAGGGGGCCAACGTCCTGACTTTC
size: -; J: TRBJ2-2; D: -; V: TRBV7-9; CDR3: CASSLVDTGELFF; DNA: TGTGCCAGCAGCTTAGTGGACACCGGGGAGCTGTTTTTT
size: -; J: TRBJ2-1; D: TRBD2; V: TRBV19; CDR3: CASSIDSSSGSFGEQFF; DNA: TGTGCCAGTAGTATAGATTCTTCTAGCGGGAGTTTCGGTGAGCAGTTCTTC
size: -; J: TRBJ1-4; D: -; V: TRBV28; CDR3: CASTDSLNEKLFF; DNA: TGTGCCAGCACGGACAGCTTGAATGAAAAACTGTTTTTT
size: -; J: TRBJ1-2; D: -; V: TRBV19; CDR3: CASSTDIYGYTF; DNA: TGTGCCAGTAGTACAGATATCTATGGCTACACCTTC
size: -; J: TRBJ2-3; D: TRBD2; V: TRBV6-4; CDR3: CASSETPGTSGTDTQYF; DNA: TGTGCCAGCAGTGAAACTCCCGGGACTAGCGGGACAGATACGCAGTATTTT
size: once; J: TRBJ2-7; D: TRBD1; V: TRBV19; CDR3: CASSNRQGIYEQYF; DNA: TGTGCCAGTAGTAACCGACAGGGGATCTACGAGCAGTACTTC
size: -; J: TRBJ2-7; D: TRBD1; V: TRBV19; CDR3: CASSMGQGGYEQYF; DNA: TGTGCCAGTAGTATGGGACAGGGAGGTTACGAGCAGTACTTC
size: -; J: TRBJ2-7; D: TRBD1; V: TRBV2; CDR3: CASSDPGQTTSYEQYF; DNA: TGTGCCAGCAGCGACCCGGGACAGACAACATCGTACGAGCAGTACTTC
size: -; J: TRBJ1-2; D: -; V: TRBV12-3/TRBV12-4; CDR3: CASSFGVVEPYTF; DNA: TGTGCCAGCAGTTTTGGGGTTGTGGAGCCTTACACCTTC
size: -; J: TRBJ1-1; D: -; V: TRBV6-2/TRBV6-3; CDR3: CASSYGGVGNTEAFF; DNA: TGTGCCAGCAGTTACGGGGGTGTGGGGAACACTGAAGCTTTCTTT
size: -; J: TRBJ2-5; D: -; V: TRBV2; CDR3: CASSESNQETQYF; DNA: TGTGCCAGCAGTGAGTCAAATCAAGAGACCCAGTACTTC
size: -; J: TRBJ2-7; D: -; V: TRBV7-9; CDR3: CASSAGTYEQYF; DNA: TGTGCCAGCAGCGCCGGGACATACGAGCAGTACTTC
size: -; J: TRBJ1-2; D: -; V: TRBV5-1; CDR3: CASSWDYKTGNYGYTF; DNA: TGCGCCAGCAGCTGGGACTACAAAACAGGGAACTATGGCTACACCTTC
size: -; J: TRBJ2-7; D: -; V: TRBV19; CDR3: CASQPGGGYEQYF; DNA: TGTGCCAGCCAACCAGGAGGCGGGTACGAGCAGTACTTC
size: -; J: TRBJ1-4; D: -; V: TRBV28; CDR3: CASSFTGTKKLFF; DNA: TGTGCCAGCAGTTTCACAGGAACTAAAAAACTGTTTTTT
size: -; J: TRBJ2-2; D: TRBD1; V: TRBV7-3; CDR3: CASSQGDRGRTGELFF; DNA: TGTGCCAGCAGCCAAGGGGACAGGGGGCGGACCGGGGAGCTGTTTTTT
size: -; J: TRBJ2-5; D: -; V: TRBV6-5; CDR3: CASSYSRRRGEETQYF; DNA: TGTGCCAGCAGTTATTCCCGGCGAAGGGGGGAAGAGACCCAGTACTTC
size: once; J: TRBJ2-2; D: TRBD1; V: TRBV5-4; CDR3: CASSSGGTVLKKNTGELFF; DNA: TGTGCCAGCAGCTCAGGTGGGACAGTGTTAAAGAAGAACACCGGGGAGCTGTTTTTT
size: -; J: TRBJ1-1; D: TRBD1; V: TRBV6-5; CDR3: CASRDRVPEAFF; DNA: TGTGCCAGCAGGGACAGGGTCCCTGAAGCTTTCTTT
size: -; J: TRBJ1-1; D: TRBD1; V: TRBV11-2; CDR3: CASRYPAGTAEAFF; DNA: TGTGCCAGCAGGTACCCCGCAGGGACAGCTGAAGCTTTCTTT
size: -; J: TRBJ2-7; D: -; V: TRBV7-3; CDR3: CASSLGGVAYEQYF; DNA: TGTGCCAGCAGCTTAGGAGGGGTTGCCTACGAGCAGTACTTC
size: -; J: TRBJ2-3; D: -; V: TRBV6-5; CDR3: CASTDPASTDTQYF; DNA: TGTGCCAGCACCGACCCGGCTAGCACAGATACGCAGTATTTT
size: -; J: TRBJ2-7; D: -; V: TRBV6-5; CDR3: CASSPTGRYEQYF; DNA: TGTGCCAGCAGTCCAACCGGCCGCTACGAGCAGTACTTC
size: -; J: TRBJ2-7; D: TRBD2; V: TRBV5-6; CDR3: CASSLDLAGVLTYEQYF; DNA: TGTGCCAGCAGCTTGGATCTAGCGGGAGTACTAACCTACGAGCAGTACTTC
size: -; J: TRBJ2-1; D: -; V: TRBV30; CDR3: CAWSPDNEQFF; DNA: TGTGCCTGGAGTCCCGACAATGAGCAGTTCTTC
size: -; J: TRBJ1-3; D: -; V: TRBV10-3; CDR3: CAISGGGASGNTIYF; DNA: TGTGCCATCAGTGGTGGGGGGGCCTCTGGAAACACCATATATTTT